These 21 T cell receptor beta chains share one sample of origin, sequenced in a study of post-analysis software for immune sequencing data. Whole-study findings and limits: In patients, roughly 5 TRBV segments were more frequent than in controls, with TRBV5-6, TRBV5-1 and TRBV20-1 among them.

The antigens these receptors bind are not known. Unique-molecular-identifier-tagged TCR beta cDNA libraries were used. TCRdb re-called the PCR reads with MiXCR, one entry per CDR3 protein. In the table there are approximately 730,000 distinct CDR3 sequences, less than 35% of which are singletons. Sequenced sample: blood. Receptor source: a girl between 10 and 17 years old with multiple sclerosis.

The V gene is TRBV28, the J gene TRBJ2-5; unclear D gene. The V and J ends lost 5 bases and 4 bases respectively, with 14 bases between them. In germline, CDR1 is MDHEN, CDR2 SYDVKM. The CDR3 is 14 amino acids. The CDR3 coding sequence is TGTGCCAGCAGTCGTGGGTTGGCTCGAGAGACCCAGTACTTC. It yields the protein CASSRGLARETQYF.

This clonotype has only a few counts. The V call is TRBV4-2, the J call TRBJ2-5; D is uncertain. Trimming pared 0 bases from V and 7 bases from J, leaving 9 bases between. This CDR3 is built from 13 residues. Germline V lookup: CDR1 LGHNA, CDR2 YNFKEQ. The CDR3 DNA is TGTGCCAGCAGCCAAGACTCCGATGGGACCCAGTACTTC. It specifies CASSQDSDGTQYF.

As for this clonotype: Since a much larger clone is just one base distant, this may be a read error. V is TRBV20-1 and J is TRBJ2-4; D not certain. Looked up from germline, CDR1 is DFQATT and CDR2 is SNEGSKA (reference sequence). Trimming left V 5 bases short and J 3 bases short, with 23 bases between. The CDR3 length is 17 residues. The CDR3 protein is CSAWTPGHGGGKNIQYF. The CDR3 DNA follows: TGCAGTGCTTGGACCCCTGGCCATGGTGGTGGCAAAAACATTCAGTACTTC.

The chain couples TRBV29-1 to TRBJ1-1; unclear D gene. V shed 4 bases and J shed 3 bases, with 9 bases lying between them. Germline CDR1 reads SQVTM; CDR2 reads ANQGSEA. This CDR3 spans 12 amino acids. The CDR3 DNA reads TGCAGCGTTGTCGTTTCAGACACTGAAGCTTTCTTT. The encoded protein is CSVVVSDTEAFF.

This sequence joins TRBV29-1 and TRBJ2-4; tentative D call: TRBD1 (5 bases). The ends were cut back, 0 bases at V and 4 bases at J, with 7 bases in the middle. The germline V gene encodes CDR1 SQVTM and CDR2 ANQGSEA. CDR3 length: 13 residues. CDR3 nucleotides: TGCAGCGTTGAAGACCAGGGAAAAAACATTCAGTACTTC. Its protein product is CSVEDQGKNIQYF.

The rearrangement links TRBV20-1 to TRBJ2-1; 8 positions agree with TRBD2. There are 14 residues in the CDR3. Trimming took 5 bases from V and 1 from J; bases not matched to a gene: 4. Germline assignment: CDR1 DFQATT and CDR2 SNEGSKA (reference sequence). The chain's CDR3 is CSAPRGVSYNEQFF. DNA of the CDR3: TGCAGTGCTCCGCGGGGGGTTTCCTACAATGAGCAGTTCTTC.

This clonotype was seen at least ten times. This rearrangement joins TRBV24-1 to TRBJ1-5; D ambiguous. Germline CDR1 is KGHDR and CDR2 is SFDVKD. The CDR3 is made up of 14 amino acids. The germline V and J ends were trimmed by 2 bases and 12 bases, with 16 bases remaining between them. The DNA for the CDR3 is TGTGCCACCAGTGATTCACAGCTTTATGGGAGCCAGCATTTT. Protein product: CATSDSQLYGSQHF.

Only a few counts were recorded for this clonotype. The chain combines TRBV4-3 with TRBJ2-3, with D uncertain. The germline gives CDR1 LGHNA, CDR2 YSLEER. The CDR3 sequence is 14 residues long. V lost 4 bases, J lost 2 bases, and 10 bases lay in between. CDR3 residues: CASSLGPYTDTQYF. The CDR3 DNA follows: TGCGCCAGCAGCCTCGGCCCTTACACAGATACGCAGTATTTT.

This clonotype was seen a handful of times. J is TRBJ1-6 and V is TRBV6-1; 8 nucleotides line up with TRBD1. Per the germline V gene, CDR1 is MNHNS and CDR2 is SASEGT. This CDR3 comprises 15 residues. The J segment lost 9 bases and the V segment lost 6 bases, leaving 10 bases of the junction unmatched. The CDR3 loop is CASSFQQGEGSPLHF. Here the CDR3 DNA reads TGTGCCAGCAGCTTCCAACAGGGGGAAGGTTCACCCCTCCACTTT.

The chain combines TRBV7-9 with TRBJ1-1; D uncertain. The CDR3 is made up of 13 amino acids. V lost 1 base and J 4 bases, leaving 7 bases between the germline ends. Germline CDR1 is SEHNR and CDR2 is FQNEAQ (reference sequence). As DNA, the CDR3 is TGTGCCAGCAGCTTAGTCCTGGCCACTGAAGCTTTCTTT. It yields the protein CASSLVLATEAFF.

Here the CDR3 reads CAISAGQGLNTEAFF. DNA for the CDR3: TGTGCCATCAGTGCGGGACAGGGGTTGAACACTGAAGCTTTCTTT. The gene calls are TRBV10-3 and TRBJ1-1; 10 bases are shared with TRBD1. V trimming: 4 bases; J trimming: 0 bases; junction bases outside the gene matches: 2. Germline V lookup: CDR1 ENHRY, CDR2 SYGVKD. The CDR3 spans 15 residues.

This clonotype has only a few counts. This chain joins TRBV20-1 and TRBJ2-4; no definite D call. In germline, CDR1 is DFQATT, CDR2 SNEGSKA (reference sequence). Between the trimmed V and J ends, which lost 5 bases and 3 bases, there was a span of 8 bases. This CDR3 contains 12 residues. CDR3 bases: TGCAGTGCTTGGGTTCTCAAAAACATTCAGTACTTC. It specifies CSAWVLKNIQYF.

This clonotype was seen a handful of times. The chain has TRBV6-1 and TRBJ1-2, with D possibly being TRBD1 (5 bases). V shed 5 bases and J shed 6 bases, with 10 bases lying between them. The length of the CDR3 is 12 residues. Germline V CDR1 and CDR2: MNHNS, SASEGT. The CDR3 DNA is TGTGCCAGCAGTCCCGGGGGGAATGGCTACACCTTC. Its protein product is CASSPGGNGYTF.

Regarding this clonotype: The junction departs from the called germline gene at one end, perhaps through a read error. This rearrangement joins TRBV29-1 to TRBJ1-2; D is unclear. The germline V gene encodes CDR1 SQVTM and CDR2 ANQGSEA. The length of the CDR3 is 12 residues. The CDR3 DNA is TGCAGCGTTGTCTCGGGAACGAATGGCTGCACCTTC. It translates to CSVVSGTNGCTF.

The chain combines TRBV7-2 with TRBJ1-2, with D tentatively TRBD1 (6 bases). CDR1 SGHTA and CDR2 FQGNSA come from the germline V gene. CDR3 length: 13 residues. V was trimmed by 6 bases and J by 5 bases, leaving 13 bases between them. CDR3: CASRRAGEYGYTF. The CDR3 DNA sequence: TGTGCCAGCAGGAGAGCAGGGGAATATGGCTACACCTTC.

The gene calls are TRBV6-5 and TRBJ1-1; tentative D call: TRBD1 (6 bases). V shed 5 bases and J shed 6 bases, with 16 bases lying between them. This CDR3 is built from 14 residues. The V gene's germline CDR1 is MNHEY and CDR2 SVGAGI. Here the CDR3 reads CASSRGGGYPEAFF. Here the CDR3 DNA reads TGTGCCAGCAGTCGGGGGGGCGGTTATCCTGAAGCTTTCTTT.

This chain connects TRBV7-2 to TRBJ2-7, with D possibly TRBD2 on 7 matching bases. Trimming stripped 1 base from V and 10 bases from J, with 17 bases between. Germline lookup yields CDR1 SGHTA and CDR2 FQGNSA. The CDR3 sequence is 14 residues long. The chain's CDR3 is CASSLGSGGVAQYF. CDR3 nucleotide sequence: TGTGCCAGCAGCTTAGGTTCGGGGGGCGTGGCCCAGTACTTC.

Comment on this clonotype: A much larger clone is a single base away; this may be a read error. The rearrangement uses TRBV28 and TRBJ2-5; D call uncertain. The DNA end is more similar to TRBJ2-7, so the J call may be wrong. CDR1 is MDHEN, CDR2 SYDVKM, per germline. The CDR3 loop spans 12 amino acids. CDR3 sequence (DNA): TGTACCAGCAGCCCCTTACCCTACGAGCAGTACTTC. Its protein product is CTSSPLPYEQYF.

This clonotype was seen repeatedly, ten times or more. The chain has TRBV9 and TRBJ2-5; 7 bases match TRBD1. Germline CDR1 SGDLS, CDR2 YYNGEE. This CDR3 has 15 residues. Trimming cost V 4 bases and J 5 bases; bases outside gene matches: 11. This chain's CDR3 is CASSQPAGGLETQYF. CDR3 DNA sequence: TGTGCCAGCAGCCAACCGGCAGGGGGTTTGGAGACCCAGTACTTC.

This CDR3 is CASSRGQTNANTGELFF. The DNA of the CDR3 is TGCGCCAGCAGCCGGGGACAGACGAACGCGAACACCGGGGAGCTGTTTTTT. The chain joins TRBV4-1 to TRBJ2-2, with 7 bases matching TRBD1. This CDR3 spans 17 amino acids. The V and J ends lost 4 bases and 0 bases, in that order; junction bases with no gene match: 8. CDR1 MGHRA and CDR2 YSYEKL come from the germline V gene.

The V gene is TRBV7-9, the J gene TRBJ1-5; D is perhaps TRBD1 (6 bases). Trimming removed 1 base at V and 3 bases at J, with 13 bases between. This CDR3 is 16 amino acids long. CDR1 is SEHNR and CDR2 is FQNEAQ in the germline V gene (reference sequence). For the CDR3, the DNA is TGTGCCAGCAGCTTAGGGGCAGGGGTCATCAATCAGCCCCAGCATTTT. Translating gives CASSLGAGVINQPQHF. Drawing the rest from reference TRBV7-9 and TRBJ1-5, the complete variable domain is DTGVSQNPRHKITKRGQNVTFRCDPISEHNRLYWYRQTLGQGPEFLTYFQNEAQLEKSRLLSDRFSAERPKGSFSTLEIQRTEQGDSAMYLCASSLGAGVINQPQHFGDGTRLSIL.